This TCR beta chain was sequenced in a study of blood T cell repertoires in COVID-19. Study background: The United States, Italy and Spain supplied acute and convalescent COVID-19 samples. T cells, B-cell-depleted T cells, or PBMCs supplied cDNA or gDNA.

Looked up from germline, CDR1 is SGDLS and CDR2 is YYNGEE. V lost 3 bases to trimming and J lost 1 base; unmatched junction nucleotides: 3. The CDR3 covers 15 residues. In the source study's methods: Amplification from reference gene primers served as the basis for estimated nucleated cell counts. Profiled with immunoSEQ multiplex PCR; TCRdb holds only in-frame clones, not every one. Clonal size and the V and J genes are those of that table, whereas D and trimming came from the DNA. This sample has about 150,000 clones, with around 87% found just once. The clonotype comes from a man between 18 and 35 years old with COVID-19, enrolled during active disease. Sequences were obtained from peripheral blood. The rearrangement links TRBV9 to TRBJ2-3, with TRBD2 matching over 9 bases. The CDR3 loop reads CASSGRTSGTDTQYF. As DNA, the CDR3 is TGTGCCAGCAGCGGCAGGACTAGCGGCACAGATACGCAGTATTTT. Using reference TRBV9 and TRBJ2-3 for the parts outside the CDR3, the full variable domain is DSGVTQTPKHLITATGQRVTLRCSPRSGDLSVYWYQQSLDQGLQFLIQYYNGEERAKGNILERFSAQQFPDLHSELNLSSLELGDSALYFCASSGRTSGTDTQYFGPGTRLTVL.